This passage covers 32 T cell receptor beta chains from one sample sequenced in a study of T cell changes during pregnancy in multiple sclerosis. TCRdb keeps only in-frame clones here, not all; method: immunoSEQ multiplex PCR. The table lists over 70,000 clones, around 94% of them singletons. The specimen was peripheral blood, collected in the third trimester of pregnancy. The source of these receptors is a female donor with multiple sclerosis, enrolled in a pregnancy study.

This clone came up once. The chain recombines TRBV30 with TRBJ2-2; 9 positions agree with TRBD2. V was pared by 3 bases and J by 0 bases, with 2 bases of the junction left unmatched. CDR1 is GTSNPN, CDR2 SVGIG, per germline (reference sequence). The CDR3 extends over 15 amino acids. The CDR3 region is CAWSGLATNTGELFF. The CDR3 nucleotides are TGTGCCTGGAGCGGACTAGCGACGAACACCGGGGAGCTGTTTTTT. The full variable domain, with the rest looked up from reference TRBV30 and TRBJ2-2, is SQTIHQWPATLVQPVGSPLSLECTVEGTSNPNLYWYRQAAGRGLQLLFYSVGIGQISSEVPQNLSASRPQDRQFILSSKKLLLSDSGFYLCAWSGLATNTGELFFGEGSRLTVL.

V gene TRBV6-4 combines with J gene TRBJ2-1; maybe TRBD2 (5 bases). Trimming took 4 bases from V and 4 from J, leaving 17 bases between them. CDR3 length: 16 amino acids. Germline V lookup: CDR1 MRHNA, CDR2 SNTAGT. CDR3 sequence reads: CASSGTSGTAYNEQFF. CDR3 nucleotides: TGTGCCAGCAGTGGGACTTCAGGTACGGCGTACAATGAGCAGTTCTTC.

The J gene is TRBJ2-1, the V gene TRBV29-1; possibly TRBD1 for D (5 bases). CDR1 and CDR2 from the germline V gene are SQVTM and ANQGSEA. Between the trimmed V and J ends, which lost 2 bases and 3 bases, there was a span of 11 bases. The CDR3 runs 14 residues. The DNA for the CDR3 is TGCAGCGTTGAACAAGGGGCCCTCTACAATGAGCAGTTCTTC. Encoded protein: CSVEQGALYNEQFF.

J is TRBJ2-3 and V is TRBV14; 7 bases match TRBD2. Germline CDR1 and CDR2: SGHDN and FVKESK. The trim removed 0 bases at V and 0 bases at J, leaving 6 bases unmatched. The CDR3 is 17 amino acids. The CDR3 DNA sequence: TGTGCCAGCAGCCAAGAATGGCTAGCGGCTAGCACAGATACGCAGTATTTT. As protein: CASSQEWLAASTDTQYF.

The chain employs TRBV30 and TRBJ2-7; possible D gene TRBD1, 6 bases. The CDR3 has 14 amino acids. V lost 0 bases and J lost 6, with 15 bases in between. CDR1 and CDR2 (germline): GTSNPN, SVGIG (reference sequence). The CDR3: CAWSVRLEGGEQYF. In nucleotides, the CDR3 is TGTGCCTGGAGTGTAAGACTTGAAGGGGGCGAGCAGTACTTC. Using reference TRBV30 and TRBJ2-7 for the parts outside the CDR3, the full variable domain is SQTIHQWPATLVQPVGSPLSLECTVEGTSNPNLYWYRQAAGRGLQLLFYSVGIGQISSEVPQNLSASRPQDRQFILSSKKLLLSDSGFYLCAWSVRLEGGEQYFGPGTRLTVT.

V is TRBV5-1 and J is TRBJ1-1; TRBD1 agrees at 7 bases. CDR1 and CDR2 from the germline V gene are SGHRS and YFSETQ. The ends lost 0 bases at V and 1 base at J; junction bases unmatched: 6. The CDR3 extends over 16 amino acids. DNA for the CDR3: TGCGCCAGCAGCTTGGCGATCGGGGACAGGAACACTGAAGCTTTCTTT. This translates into CASSLAIGDRNTEAFF.

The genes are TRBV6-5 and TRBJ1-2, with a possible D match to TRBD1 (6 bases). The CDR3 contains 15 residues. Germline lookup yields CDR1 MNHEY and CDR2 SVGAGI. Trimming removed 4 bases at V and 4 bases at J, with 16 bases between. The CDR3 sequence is CASSLSGADLYGYTF. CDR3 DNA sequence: TGTGCCAGCAGTTTGTCAGGGGCCGACCTCTATGGCTACACCTTC.

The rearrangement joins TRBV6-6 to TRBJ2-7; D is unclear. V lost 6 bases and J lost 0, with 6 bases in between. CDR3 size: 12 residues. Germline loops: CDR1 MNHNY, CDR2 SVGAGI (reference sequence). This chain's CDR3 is CASRESSYEQYF. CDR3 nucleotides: TGTGCCAGCAGGGAGAGCTCCTACGAGCAGTACTTC.

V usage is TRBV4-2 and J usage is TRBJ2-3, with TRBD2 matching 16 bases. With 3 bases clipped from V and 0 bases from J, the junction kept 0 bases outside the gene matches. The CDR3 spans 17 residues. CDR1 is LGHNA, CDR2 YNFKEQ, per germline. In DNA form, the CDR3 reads TGTGCCAGCAGCCAGGGACTAGCGGGAGGGAGCACAGATACGCAGTATTTT. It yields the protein CASSQGLAGGSTDTQYF.

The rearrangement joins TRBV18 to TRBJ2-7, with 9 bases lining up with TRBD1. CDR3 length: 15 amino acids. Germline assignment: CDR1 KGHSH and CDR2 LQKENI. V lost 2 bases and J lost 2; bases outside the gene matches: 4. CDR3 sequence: CASSPSTGGPYEQYF. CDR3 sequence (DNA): TGTGCCAGCTCACCATCTACAGGGGGCCCCTACGAGCAGTACTTC.

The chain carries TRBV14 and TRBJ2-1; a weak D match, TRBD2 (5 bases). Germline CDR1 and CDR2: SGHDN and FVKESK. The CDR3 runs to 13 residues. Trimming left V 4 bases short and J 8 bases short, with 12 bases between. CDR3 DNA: TGTGCCAGCAGCCTGACGGGAATCCATGAGCAGTTCTTC. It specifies CASSLTGIHEQFF.

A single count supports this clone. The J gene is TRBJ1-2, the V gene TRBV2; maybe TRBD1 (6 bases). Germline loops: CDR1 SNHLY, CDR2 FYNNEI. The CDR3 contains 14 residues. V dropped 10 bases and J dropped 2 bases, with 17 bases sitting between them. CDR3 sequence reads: CAILSGVPNYGYTF. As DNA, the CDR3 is TGTGCCATCTTGTCAGGGGTGCCCAACTATGGCTACACCTTC.

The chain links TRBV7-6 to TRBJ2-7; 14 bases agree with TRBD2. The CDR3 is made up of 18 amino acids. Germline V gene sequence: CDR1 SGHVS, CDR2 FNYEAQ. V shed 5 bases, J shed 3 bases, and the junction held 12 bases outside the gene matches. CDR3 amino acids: CASSAGTSGSIGIYEQYF. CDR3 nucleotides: TGTGCCAGCAGCGCCGGGACTAGCGGGAGTATCGGAATCTACGAGCAGTACTTC.

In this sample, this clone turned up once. The CDR3 sequence: CASSSPPGLSGNTIYF. The CDR3 region has the DNA TGTGCCAGCAGCTCGCCCCCAGGTCTCTCTGGAAACACCATATATTTT. The rearrangement uses TRBV13 and TRBJ1-3, with D unclear. With 4 bases removed from V and 0 bases from J, the gap between germline ends came to 13 bases. CDR1 and CDR2 (germline): PRHDT, FYEKMQ (reference sequence). The CDR3 is made up of 16 amino acids.

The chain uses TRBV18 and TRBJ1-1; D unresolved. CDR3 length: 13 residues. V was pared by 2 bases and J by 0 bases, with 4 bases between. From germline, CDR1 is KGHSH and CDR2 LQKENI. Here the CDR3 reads CASSPELNTEAFF. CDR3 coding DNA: TGTGCCAGCTCACCAGAGCTGAACACTGAAGCTTTCTTT.

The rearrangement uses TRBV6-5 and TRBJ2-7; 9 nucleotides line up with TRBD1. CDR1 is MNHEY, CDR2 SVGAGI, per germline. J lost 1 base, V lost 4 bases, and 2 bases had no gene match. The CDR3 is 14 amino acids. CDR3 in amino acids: CASSLGQGSYEQYF. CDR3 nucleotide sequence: TGTGCCAGCAGTTTAGGACAGGGGTCCTACGAGCAGTACTTC.

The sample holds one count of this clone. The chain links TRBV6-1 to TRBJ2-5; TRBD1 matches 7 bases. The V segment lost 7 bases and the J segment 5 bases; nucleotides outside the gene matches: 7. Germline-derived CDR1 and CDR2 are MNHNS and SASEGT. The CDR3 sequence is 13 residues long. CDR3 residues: CASNYRGDETQYF. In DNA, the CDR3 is TGTGCCAGCAATTACAGGGGAGATGAGACCCAGTACTTC.

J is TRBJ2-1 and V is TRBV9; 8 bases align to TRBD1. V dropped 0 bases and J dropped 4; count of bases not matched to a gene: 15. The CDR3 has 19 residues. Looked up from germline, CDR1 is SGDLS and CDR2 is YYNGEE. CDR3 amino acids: CASSVVINTRTGNYNEQFF. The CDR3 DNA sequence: TGTGCCAGCAGCGTAGTCATAAATACCAGGACAGGGAATTACAATGAGCAGTTCTTC.

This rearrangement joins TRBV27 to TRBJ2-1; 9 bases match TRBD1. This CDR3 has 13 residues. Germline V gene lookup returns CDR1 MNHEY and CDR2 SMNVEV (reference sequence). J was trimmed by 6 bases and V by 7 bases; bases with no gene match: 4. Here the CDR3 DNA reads TGTGCCAGCACTATGGACAGGGGCAATGAGCAGTTCTTC. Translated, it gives CASTMDRGNEQFF.

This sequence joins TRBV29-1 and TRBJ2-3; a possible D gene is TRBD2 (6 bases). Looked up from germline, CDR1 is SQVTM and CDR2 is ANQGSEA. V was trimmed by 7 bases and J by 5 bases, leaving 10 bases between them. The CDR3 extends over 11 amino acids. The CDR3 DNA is TGCAGCGGGCGGGACTTAGATACGCAGTATTTT. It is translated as CSGRDLDTQYF.

The CDR3: CASSERNGFPKAFF. The CDR3 DNA follows: TGTGCCAGTAGTGAGAGAAACGGGTTTCCGAAAGCTTTCTTT. The V gene is TRBV19, the J gene TRBJ1-1; no clear D gene. The CDR3 loop spans 14 amino acids. V shed 5 bases and J shed 9 bases, with 19 bases lying between them. Germline loops: CDR1 LNHDA, CDR2 SQIVND (reference sequence).

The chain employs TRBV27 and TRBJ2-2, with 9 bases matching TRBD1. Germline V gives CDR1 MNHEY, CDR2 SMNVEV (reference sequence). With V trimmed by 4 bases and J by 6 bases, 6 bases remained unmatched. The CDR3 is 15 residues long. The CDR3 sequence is CASSSRQGGAGELFF. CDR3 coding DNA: TGTGCCAGCAGTTCCCGACAGGGGGGTGCCGGGGAGCTGTTTTTT.

The CDR3 reads CASSVEGRVLGEQYF. Here the CDR3 DNA reads TGTGCCAGCAGCGTAGAAGGCAGGGTACTGGGTGAGCAGTACTTC. This chain connects TRBV9 to TRBJ2-7; D is perhaps TRBD1 (5 bases). Trimming took 0 bases from V and 7 from J, leaving 17 bases between them. Looked up from germline, CDR1 is SGDLS and CDR2 is YYNGEE. This CDR3 spans 15 amino acids. The full variable domain, in which reference TRBV9 and TRBJ2-7 provide the parts outside the CDR3, is DSGVTQTPKHLITATGQRVTLRCSPRSGDLSVYWYQQSLDQGLQFLIQYYNGEERAKGNILERFSAQQFPDLHSELNLSSLELGDSALYFCASSVEGRVLGEQYFGPGTRLTVT.

The CDR3 spells CASSGTGGDVEKLFF. The CDR3 DNA follows: TGTGCCAGCAGCGGAACAGGGGGCGACGTGGAAAAACTGTTTTTT. The chain couples TRBV7-9 to TRBJ1-4; 9 bases align to TRBD1. This CDR3 region has 15 residues. Germline-derived CDR1 and CDR2 are SEHNR and FQNEAQ (reference sequence). Trimming at V came to 5 bases and at J to 8 bases, leaving 9 bases not matched to a gene.

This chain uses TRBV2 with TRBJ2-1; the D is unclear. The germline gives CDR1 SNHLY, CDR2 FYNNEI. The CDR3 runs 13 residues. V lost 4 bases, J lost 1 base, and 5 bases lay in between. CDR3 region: CASSVLSYNEQFF. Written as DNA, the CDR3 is TGTGCCAGCAGTGTTCTATCCTACAATGAGCAGTTCTTC. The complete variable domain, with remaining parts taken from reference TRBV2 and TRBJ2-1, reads EPEVTQTPSHQVTQMGQEVILRCVPISNHLYFYWYRQILGQKVEFLVSFYNNEISEKSEIFDDQFSVERPDGSNFTLKIRSTKLEDSAMYFCASSVLSYNEQFFGPGTRLTVL.

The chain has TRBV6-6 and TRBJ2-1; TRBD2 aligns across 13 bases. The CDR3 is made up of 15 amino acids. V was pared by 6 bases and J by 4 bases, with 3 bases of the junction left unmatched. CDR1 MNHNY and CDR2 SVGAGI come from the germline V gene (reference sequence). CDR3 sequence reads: CASRLAGGWYNEQFF. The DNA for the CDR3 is TGTGCCAGCAGACTAGCGGGAGGGTGGTACAATGAGCAGTTCTTC.

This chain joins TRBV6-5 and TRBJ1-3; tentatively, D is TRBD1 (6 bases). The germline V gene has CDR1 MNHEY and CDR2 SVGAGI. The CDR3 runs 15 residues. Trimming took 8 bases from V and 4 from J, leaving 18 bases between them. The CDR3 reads CASGGGGTLGNTIYF. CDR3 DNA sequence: TGTGCCAGCGGCGGGGGAGGGACACTAGGAAACACCATATATTTT.

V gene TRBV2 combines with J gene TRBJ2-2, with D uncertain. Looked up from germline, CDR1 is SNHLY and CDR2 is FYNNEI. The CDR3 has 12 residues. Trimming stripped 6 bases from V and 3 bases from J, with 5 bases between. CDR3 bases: TGTGCCAGCAGCCTACACACCGGGGAGCTGTTTTTT. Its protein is CASSLHTGELFF.

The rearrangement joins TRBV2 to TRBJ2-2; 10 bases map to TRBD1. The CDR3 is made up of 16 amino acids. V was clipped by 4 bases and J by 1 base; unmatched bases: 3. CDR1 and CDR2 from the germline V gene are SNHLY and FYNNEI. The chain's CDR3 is CASSGDRGRNTGELFF. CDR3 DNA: TGTGCCAGCAGTGGGGACAGGGGCAGGAACACCGGGGAGCTGTTTTTT.

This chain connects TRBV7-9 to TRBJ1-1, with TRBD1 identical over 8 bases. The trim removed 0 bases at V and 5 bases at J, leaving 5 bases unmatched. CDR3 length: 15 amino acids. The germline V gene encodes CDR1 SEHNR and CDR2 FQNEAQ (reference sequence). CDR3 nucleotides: TGTGCCAGCAGCTTAGCGTCAGGGGGCAAGACTGAAGCTTTCTTT. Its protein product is CASSLASGGKTEAFF.

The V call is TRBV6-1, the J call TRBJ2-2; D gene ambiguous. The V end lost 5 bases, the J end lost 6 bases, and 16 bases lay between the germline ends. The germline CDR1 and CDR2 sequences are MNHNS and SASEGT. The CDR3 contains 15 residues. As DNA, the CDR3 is TGTGCCAGCAGTCCGGCTTCGGAGATTCCCGGGGAGCTGTTTTTT. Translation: CASSPASEIPGELFF.

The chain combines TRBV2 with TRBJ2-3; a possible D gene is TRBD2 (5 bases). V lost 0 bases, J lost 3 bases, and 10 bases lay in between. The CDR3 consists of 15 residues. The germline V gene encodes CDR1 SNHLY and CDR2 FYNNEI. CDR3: CASSEAGERTDTQYF. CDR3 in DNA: TGTGCCAGCAGTGAAGCCGGGGAGAGGACAGATACGCAGTATTTT.